Shown below are 28 T cell receptor beta chains from a single sample sequenced in a study of T cells in Graves' hyperthyroidism and ophthalmopathy. The source material, RNA transcripts, was used to amplify TCR beta CDR3 regions. First-round RT-PCR of the TCR CDR3 relied on the HTBI primer set. Using its own MiXCR run on the multiplex PCR reads, TCRdb lists one record per CDR3 protein. The table shows some 650,000 distinct CDR3 sequences, with about a sixth occurring only once. Sequencing was carried out using blood. These TCRs come from a woman aged 40 to 50 with Graves' ophthalmopathy.

This clonotype came up a few times. This sequence joins TRBV10-2 and TRBJ1-5; no reliable D call. The CDR3 is 17 residues long. V was pared by 0 bases and J by 0 bases, with 12 bases between. Germline V gives CDR1 WSHSY, CDR2 SAAADI. CDR3: CASSESVSVYSNQPQHF. CDR3 coding DNA: TGCGCCAGCAGTGAGTCTGTCAGCGTCTATAGCAATCAGCCCCAGCATTTT.

This chain connects TRBV11-2 to TRBJ2-5, with 16 bases aligning to TRBD2. Germline V CDR1 and CDR2: SGHAT, FQNNGV. V was pared by 11 bases and J by 2 bases, with 5 bases of the junction left unmatched. The length of the CDR3 is 15 residues. The CDR3: CAGGTSGGGQETQYF. The CDR3 nucleotides read TGTGCCGGAGGGACTAGCGGGGGGGGGCAAGAGACCCAGTACTTC.

This clonotype was observed at least ten times. The chain joins TRBV2 to TRBJ2-2, with D maybe TRBD2 (5 bases). This CDR3 region has 14 residues. V gave up 7 bases and J gave up 0 bases, with 9 bases separating them. Germline loops: CDR1 SNHLY, CDR2 FYNNEI. The CDR3 DNA sequence: TGTGCCAGCATGGCGGAGGCGAACACCGGGGAGCTGTTTTTT. It is translated as CASMAEANTGELFF.

This clonotype showed up many times. This chain uses TRBV3-1 with TRBJ1-1; 8 bases map to TRBD1. CDR1 is LGHDT and CDR2 is YNNKEL in the germline V gene (reference sequence). The CDR3 sequence is 17 residues long. Trimming took 2 bases from V and 4 from J; bases not matched to a gene: 12. CDR3 sequence reads: CASSQLYQGARGTEAFF. DNA of the CDR3: TGTGCCAGCAGCCAACTATATCAGGGGGCGCGAGGCACTGAAGCTTTCTTT.

This chain links TRBV19 with TRBJ2-5, with D possibly being TRBD1 (5 bases). The closer fit of TRBJ2-1 to the DNA end suggests the J call may be wrong. This CDR3 has 13 residues. The germline gives CDR1 LNHDA, CDR2 SQIVND (reference sequence). CDR3 nucleotide sequence: TGTGCCAGTAGTATGCCCGGACAAGAGACCCAGTTCTTC. Translated: CASSMPGQETQFF.

This clonotype occurred many times. V is TRBV10-3 and J is TRBJ2-7, with 10 bases aligning to TRBD2. Germline assignment: CDR1 ENHRY and CDR2 SYGVKD. The CDR3 contains 15 residues. V was clipped by 3 bases and J by 5 bases; unmatched bases: 7. DNA for the CDR3: TGTGCCATCAGTGACCCCACTAGCGGGACCGACGAGCAGTACTTC. It specifies CAISDPTSGTDEQYF.

In the case of this clonotype: Just one base apart from a much larger clone, this may be a read error. The chain recombines TRBV2 with TRBJ1-2; 9 bases agree with TRBD1. Germline-derived CDR1 and CDR2 are SNHLY and FYNNEI. This CDR3 is built from 16 residues. CDR3 in DNA: TGTGCCAGCAGCGACCAATCCGGGACAGGGTTCCATGGCTACGCCTTC. Amino acids: CASSDQSGTGFHGYAF.

This clonotype has a handful of counts. The chain joins TRBV28 to TRBJ2-7, with 13 bases matching TRBD2. Unmatched junction bases numbered 10, after V lost 8 bases and J lost 0 bases. CDR1 and CDR2 (germline): MDHEN, SYDVKM. The CDR3 loop spans 17 amino acids. The CDR3 is CASVPGLAGSSSYEQYF. CDR3 DNA: TGTGCCAGCGTGCCGGGACTAGCGGGATCGAGCTCCTACGAGCAGTACTTC.

This clonotype showed up many times. The chain couples TRBV5-1 to TRBJ2-1; no reliable D call. This CDR3 comprises 14 residues. Trimming pared 6 bases from V and 4 bases from J, leaving 14 bases between. Germline CDR1 SGHRS, CDR2 YFSETQ. This CDR3 is CASTLHPSYNEQFF. CDR3 sequence (DNA): TGCGCCAGCACCCTACACCCATCTTACAATGAGCAGTTCTTC.

The rearrangement joins TRBV6-5 to TRBJ2-5, with 12 bases identical to TRBD2. The J segment lost 5 bases and the V segment lost 4 bases, leaving 5 bases of the junction unmatched. Germline-derived CDR1 and CDR2 are MNHEY and SVGAGI. CDR3 length: 15 amino acids. CDR3 residues: CASSSTSGRVETQYF. The DNA of the CDR3 is TGTGCCAGCAGTTCGACTAGCGGGAGAGTGGAGACCCAGTACTTC.

This clonotype occurred a few times. V is TRBV4-2 and J is TRBJ2-7; D ambiguous. The germline V gene encodes CDR1 LGHNA and CDR2 YNFKEQ. This CDR3 comprises 14 residues. V was shortened by 0 bases and J by 4 bases, with 10 bases between the two germline ends. The CDR3 sequence is CASSQDLQAYEQYF. DNA of the CDR3: TGTGCCAGCAGCCAAGACTTGCAGGCGTACGAGCAGTACTTC.

In its sample, this clonotype was seen a few times. The chain uses TRBV6-1 and TRBJ2-3; D is possibly TRBD1 or TRBD2 (5 bases each). This CDR3 region has 14 residues. The ends were cut back, 6 bases at V and 4 bases at J, with 14 bases in the middle. Germline V gene sequence: CDR1 MNHNS, CDR2 SASEGT. CDR3 loop: CASSGTEGADTQYF. Written as DNA, the CDR3 is TGTGCCAGCAGCGGGACCGAAGGCGCAGATACGCAGTATTTT.

This clonotype occurred a few times. The rearrangement links TRBV19 to TRBJ2-7, with D possibly TRBD2 on 6 matching bases. The CDR3 totals 15 residues. The ends were cut back, 3 bases at V and 1 base at J, with 13 bases in the middle. The germline CDR1 and CDR2 sequences are LNHDA and SQIVND (reference sequence). This CDR3 is CASSMGSGRSYEQYF. The CDR3 bases are TGTGCCAGTAGTATGGGGTCGGGGAGGTCCTACGAGCAGTACTTC.

This clonotype was counted at least ten times. The gene calls are TRBV6-1 and TRBJ2-2, with TRBD1 matching over 7 bases. This CDR3 is built from 14 residues. The junction had 4 bases not matched to a gene; V was cut back by 6 bases and J by 3 bases. CDR1 and CDR2 (germline): MNHNS, SASEGT. The CDR3 sequence: CASRTGTDTGELFF. The CDR3, as DNA: TGTGCCAGCAGAACCGGGACAGACACCGGGGAGCTGTTTTTT.

The sample holds many counts of this clonotype. The CDR3 region is CASSQYGRGLAVWEQYF. DNA of the CDR3: TGTGCCAGCAGCCAATACGGTCGGGGGCTGGCGGTATGGGAGCAGTACTTC. V gene TRBV3-1 combines with J gene TRBJ2-7; D could derive from TRBD1 or TRBD2 (6 bases each). The germline CDR1 and CDR2 sequences are LGHDT and YNNKEL (reference sequence). Trimming stripped 2 bases from V and 7 bases from J, with 24 bases between. The CDR3 totals 17 residues.

V gene TRBV6-1 combines with J gene TRBJ1-2; 7 nucleotides line up with TRBD1. This CDR3 has 15 residues. Germline V gene data show CDR1 as MNHNS and CDR2 as SASEGT. V shed 5 bases, J shed 6 bases, and the junction held 12 bases outside the gene matches. The CDR3 here is CASSFGQDPLDGYTF. Written as DNA, the CDR3 is TGTGCCAGCAGTTTTGGACAGGACCCCCTCGATGGCTACACCTTC.

This clonotype was counted ten times or more. This chain joins TRBV13 and TRBJ2-4, with 7 bases fitting TRBD1. The CDR3 is 16 amino acids. Germline V CDR1 and CDR2: PRHDT, FYEKMQ (reference sequence). V dropped 3 bases and J dropped 2; count of bases not matched to a gene: 7. CDR3 sequence (DNA): TGTGCCAGCAGCTTGATAGGGGGCGCGTCCAAAAACATTCAGTACTTC. It specifies CASSLIGGASKNIQYF.

This clonotype was observed many times. The V and J genes are TRBV28 and TRBJ2-1; 8 nucleotides match TRBD1. Germline V lookup: CDR1 MDHEN, CDR2 SYDVKM. This CDR3 region has 16 residues. J was trimmed by 3 bases and V by 8 bases; bases with no gene match: 12. The CDR3 spells CASGSPGTGNYNEQFF. The DNA for the CDR3 is TGTGCCAGCGGATCTCCCGGGACAGGCAACTACAATGAGCAGTTCTTC.

Comment on this clonotype: A single base separates this from a much larger clone, so it may be a read error. The rearrangement joins TRBV18 to TRBJ1-3, with a weak D call TRBD1 (5 bases). Trimming cost V 1 base and J 1 base, with 5 bases left between them. Germline loops: CDR1 KGHSH, CDR2 LQKENI. The CDR3 covers 14 residues. CDR3 sequence (DNA): TGTGCCAGCTCACCACAGGGGTCTGGAAACACCATATATTTT. Its translation: CASSPQGSGNTIYF.

This clonotype was counted ten times or more. This chain uses TRBV3-1 with TRBJ2-6, with D uncertain. With 7 bases removed from V and 0 bases from J, the gap between germline ends came to 10 bases. CDR1 is LGHDT and CDR2 is YNNKEL in the germline V gene (reference sequence). CDR3 size: 15 residues. The CDR3 here is CASTPSSSGANVLTF. The CDR3 DNA reads TGTGCCAGCACCCCCAGTAGCTCTGGGGCCAACGTCCTGACTTTC. The variable domain in full, completed from reference TRBV3-1 and TRBJ2-6, reads DTAVSQTPKYLVTQMGNDKSIKCEQNLGHDTMYWYKQDSKKFLKIMFSYNNKELIINETVPNRFSPKSPDKAHLNLHINSLELGDSAVYFCASTPSSSGANVLTFGAGSRLTVL.

This chain links TRBV7-9 with TRBJ2-7; D might be TRBD1 (6 bases). V shed 0 bases and J shed 2 bases, with 14 bases lying between them. The CDR3 has 16 residues. Germline V gene sequence: CDR1 SEHNR, CDR2 FQNEAQ (reference sequence). Written as DNA, the CDR3 is TGTGCCAGCAGCTTAGCTTCGGCAGGGGCCGCCTACGAGCAGTACTTC. It translates to CASSLASAGAAYEQYF. Filled out from reference TRBV7-9 and TRBJ2-7, the complete variable domain reads DTGVSQNPRHKITKRGQNVTFRCDPISEHNRLYWYRQTLGQGPEFLTYFQNEAQLEKSRLLSDRFSAERPKGSFSTLEIQRTEQGDSAMYLCASSLASAGAAYEQYFGPGTRLTVT.

This clonotype was found a few times. The rearrangement joins TRBV15 to TRBJ1-5, with TRBD1 identical over 7 bases. This CDR3 has 15 residues. The junction had 6 bases not matched to a gene; V was cut back by 5 bases and J by 2 bases. Germline loops: CDR1 LNHNV, CDR2 YYDKDF (reference sequence). DNA for the CDR3: TGTGCCACCAGCTCAGGGGGGAGAGGCAATCAGCCCCAGCATTTT. Its translation: CATSSGGRGNQPQHF.

The chain employs TRBV6-1 and TRBJ1-2; 8 positions match TRBD1. Looked up from germline, CDR1 is MNHNS and CDR2 is SASEGT. The length of the CDR3 is 16 residues. J lost 4 bases, V lost 4 bases, and 11 bases had no gene match. This chain's CDR3 is CASSVRAGGSSYGYTF. The CDR3 nucleotides are TGTGCCAGCAGTGTCCGGGCAGGGGGCTCCTCCTATGGCTACACCTTC.

This chain links TRBV11-2 with TRBJ2-1; 16 bases are a match to TRBD2. With V trimmed by 5 bases and J by 9 bases, 10 bases remained unmatched. CDR1 SGHAT and CDR2 FQNNGV come from the germline V gene. CDR3 length equals 17 residues. The DNA for the CDR3 is TGTGCCAGCAGCCCCCCCGGGACTAGCGGGGGGGCCGGTGAGCAGTTCTTC. The encoded protein is CASSPPGTSGGAGEQFF.

The sample holds a few counts of this clonotype. The V gene is TRBV10-3, the J gene TRBJ2-4; TRBD2 aligns across 14 bases. V shed 0 bases, J shed 1 base, and the junction held 8 bases outside the gene matches. CDR3 size: 20 residues. From germline, CDR1 is ENHRY and CDR2 SYGVKD. The CDR3 spells CAISESWGLAGAIAKNIQYF. The CDR3 coding sequence is TGTGCCATCAGTGAGTCATGGGGACTAGCGGGGGCCATCGCCAAAAACATTCAGTACTTC.

This clonotype was observed many times. The rearrangement uses TRBV2 and TRBJ2-3; tentative D call: TRBD1 (6 bases). Trimming shortened V by 3 bases and J by 7 bases, and 20 bases separated the two germline ends. This CDR3 is built from 16 residues. The germline CDR1 and CDR2 sequences are SNHLY and FYNNEI. CDR3 sequence (DNA): TGTGCCAGCAGTGATTATGGTGGGGGCCTCACGAATACGCAGTATTTT. Translating it yields CASSDYGGGLTNTQYF.

The CDR3 spells CSVSTTDEQFF. The DNA for the CDR3 is TGCAGCGTTTCAACTACGGATGAGCAGTTCTTC. The rearrangement uses TRBV29-1 and TRBJ2-1; D is uncertain. The CDR3 spans 11 residues. V was pared by 5 bases and J by 8 bases, with 10 bases between. Per germline, CDR1 SQVTM and CDR2 ANQGSEA.

At least ten counts were recorded for this clonotype. The chain recombines TRBV11-2 with TRBJ2-1; 15 nucleotides align to TRBD2. There are 17 residues in the CDR3. V shed 4 bases, J shed 9 bases, and the junction held 10 bases outside the gene matches. Germline CDR1 is SGHAT and CDR2 is FQNNGV. This CDR3 reads CASSSGTSGRFSSEQFF. DNA of the CDR3: TGTGCCAGCAGCTCCGGGACTAGCGGGAGGTTTTCTAGTGAGCAGTTCTTC. The full variable domain, rest sourced from reference TRBV11-2 and TRBJ2-1, is EAGVAQSPRYKIIEKRQSVAFWCNPISGHATLYWYQQILGQGPKLLIQFQNNGVVDDSQLPKDRFSAERLKGVDSTLKIQPAKLEDSAVYLCASSSGTSGRFSSEQFFGPGTRLTVL.